These T cell receptor beta chains were read from a single sample in a study of graft-versus-host responses after intestinal transplantation. Only in-frame clones appear in the TCRdb table, and some are missing; sequencing was by immunoSEQ multiplex PCR. The table lists 98,000 or so clones, about 90% of them singletons. These receptors are not linked to any known antigen. Sequences were derived from unstimulated CD4+ T cells sorted from spleen or lymph node cells, sampled before intestinal transplant. Receptor source: a human donor who received an intestinal transplant. Both conserved end residues are part of each CDR3.

CDR3	V	J	length
CASSPTAGIYEQYF	TRBV5-5	TRBJ2-7	14
CASSPRRGQETQYF	TRBV27	TRBJ2-5	14
CASSLAGESSGANVLTF	TRBV5-1	TRBJ2-6	17
CASRTGQGLSGANVLTF	TRBV2	TRBJ2-6	17
CASSIRPGTKERLGATNEKLLF	TRBV2	TRBJ1-4	22
CATSPGTSTDTQYF	TRBV15	TRBJ2-3	14
CASNVGRSYEQYF	TRBV28	NA	13
CASSLGQLTEAFF	TRBV11-3	TRBJ1-1	13
CASKASGGRETQYF	TRBV5-1	TRBJ2-5	14
CASSYIGNQPQHF	TRBV6-6	TRBJ1-5	13
CASSLTAYEQYF	TRBV27	TRBJ2-7	12
CASSRPGQRNYGYTF	TRBV6-6	TRBJ1-2	15
CASRDNLDYGYTF	TRBV10-2	TRBJ1-2	13
CASISNGLNTEAFF	TRBV2	TRBJ1-1	14
CASSLGTEAFF	TRBV11-2	TRBJ1-1	11
CAISGARTEAFF	TRBV10-3	TRBJ1-1	12
CAISRQGKTYGYTF	TRBV10-3	TRBJ1-2	14
CASSELGGRTDTQYF	TRBV6-1	TRBJ2-3	15
CASSPGLRGGPEAFF	TRBV4-1	TRBJ1-1	15
CASSALTSADTQYF	TRBV2	TRBJ2-3	14
CASSFPGGYGYTF	TRBV7-9	TRBJ1-2	13
CASRPGGTDTQYF	TRBV2	TRBJ2-3	13
CASSTLAGRSYEQYF	TRBV6-6	TRBJ2-7	15
CASSPRPSDTDTQYF	TRBV4-2	TRBJ2-3	15
CASSLEPGRPNEQLFF	TRBV7-9	TRBJ1-4	16
CASSYHWDSNYGYTF	TRBV6-5	TRBJ1-2	15
CASSYRVPPNEQFF	TRBV6-6	TRBJ2-1	14
CASSIPRQVNTGELFF	TRBV19	TRBJ2-2	16
CASSFPPGQGPSSSGANVLTF	TRBV28	TRBJ2-6	21
CASRTPGRSSGANVLTF	TRBV2	TRBJ2-6	17